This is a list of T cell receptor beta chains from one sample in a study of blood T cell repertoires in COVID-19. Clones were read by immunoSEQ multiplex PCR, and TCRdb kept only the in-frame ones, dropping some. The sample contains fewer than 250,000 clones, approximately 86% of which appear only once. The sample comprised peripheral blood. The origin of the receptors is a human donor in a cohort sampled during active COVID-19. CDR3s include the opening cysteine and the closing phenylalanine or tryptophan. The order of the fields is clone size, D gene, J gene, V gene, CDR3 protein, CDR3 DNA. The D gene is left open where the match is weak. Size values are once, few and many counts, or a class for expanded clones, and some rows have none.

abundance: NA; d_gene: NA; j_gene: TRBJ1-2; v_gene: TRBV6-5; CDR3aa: CASSTRRGVLYGYTF; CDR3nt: TGTGCCAGCAGCACCCGGCGGGGGGTCCTCTATGGCTACACCTTC
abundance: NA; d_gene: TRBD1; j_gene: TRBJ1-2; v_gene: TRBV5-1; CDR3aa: CASRSLGGARGGYTF; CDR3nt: TGCGCCAGCAGATCCCTAGGGGGCGCTCGGGGTGGCTACACCTTC
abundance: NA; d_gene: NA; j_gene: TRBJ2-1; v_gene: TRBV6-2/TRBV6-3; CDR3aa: CASSYSGVKNEQFF; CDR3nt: TGTGCCAGCAGTTATTCGGGGGTAAAGAATGAGCAGTTCTTC
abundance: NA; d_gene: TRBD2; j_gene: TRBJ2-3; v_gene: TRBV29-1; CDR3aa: CSVEDGSASGSGTDTQYF; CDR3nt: TGCAGCGTTGAAGATGGATCGGCTAGCGGGAGTGGTACAGATACGCAGTATTTT
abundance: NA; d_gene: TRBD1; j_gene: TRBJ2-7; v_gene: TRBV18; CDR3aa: CASSPTIEGQEKTTYEQYF; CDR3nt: TGTGCCAGCTCACCTACGATTGAGGGACAGGAGAAGACCACCTACGAGCAGTACTTC
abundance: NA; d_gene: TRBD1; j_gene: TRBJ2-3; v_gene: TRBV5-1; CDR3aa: CASSLGTGGGRDTQYF; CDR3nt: TGCGCCAGCAGCTTGGGGACAGGGGGCGGACGAGATACGCAGTATTTT
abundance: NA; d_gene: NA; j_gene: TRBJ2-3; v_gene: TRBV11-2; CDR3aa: CASSLVTGLSTDTQYF; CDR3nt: TGTGCCAGCAGCTTAGTGACAGGACTTAGCACAGATACGCAGTATTTT
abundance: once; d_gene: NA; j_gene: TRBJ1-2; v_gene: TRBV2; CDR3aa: CASRQSGGRGGYTF; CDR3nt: TGTGCCAGCAGACAAAGTGGAGGGAGGGGCGGCTACACCTTC
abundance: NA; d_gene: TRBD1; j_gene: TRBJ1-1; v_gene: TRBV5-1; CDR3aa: CASSRQGWDTEAFF; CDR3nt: TGCGCCAGCAGCCGACAGGGATGGGACACTGAAGCTTTCTTT
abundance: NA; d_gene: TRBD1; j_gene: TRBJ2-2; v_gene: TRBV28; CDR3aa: CASSLGQGNAGELFF; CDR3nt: TGTGCCAGCAGTTTAGGACAGGGTAATGCCGGGGAGCTGTTTTTT
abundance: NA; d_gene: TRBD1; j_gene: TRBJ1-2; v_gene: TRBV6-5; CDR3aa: CASTPSDRGYNGYTF; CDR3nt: TGTGCCAGCACCCCGTCCGACAGGGGGTATAATGGCTACACCTTC
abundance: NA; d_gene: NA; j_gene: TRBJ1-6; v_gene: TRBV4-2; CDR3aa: CASSQGPGHPLHF; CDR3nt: TGTGCCAGCAGCCAAGGACCGGGACACCCACTCCACTTT
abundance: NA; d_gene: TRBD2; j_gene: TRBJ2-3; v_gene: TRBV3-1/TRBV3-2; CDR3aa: CASSLGGAGRGTQYF; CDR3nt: TGTGCCAGCAGCTTGGGGGGAGCGGGGCGGGGTACGCAGTATTTT
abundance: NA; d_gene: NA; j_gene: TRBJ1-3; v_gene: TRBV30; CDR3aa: CAWRESSGNTIYF; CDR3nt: TGTGCCTGGAGGGAGAGCTCTGGAAACACCATATATTTT
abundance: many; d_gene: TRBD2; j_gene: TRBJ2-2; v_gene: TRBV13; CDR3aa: CASSFRLANTGELFF; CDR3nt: TGTGCCAGCAGCTTTAGACTAGCAAACACCGGGGAGCTGTTTTTT
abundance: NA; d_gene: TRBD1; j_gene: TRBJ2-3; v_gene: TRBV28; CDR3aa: CASSYRGVTDTQYF; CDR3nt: TGTGCCAGCAGTTACAGGGGAGTTACAGATACGCAGTATTTT
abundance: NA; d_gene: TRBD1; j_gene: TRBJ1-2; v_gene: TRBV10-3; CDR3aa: CATGTGKGGYTF; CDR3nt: TGTGCCACCGGGACAGGGAAAGGTGGCTACACCTTC
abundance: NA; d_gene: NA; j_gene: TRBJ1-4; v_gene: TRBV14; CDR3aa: CASSQDRGLNEKLFF; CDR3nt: TGTGCCAGCAGCCAAGATCGCGGGTTGAATGAAAAACTGTTTTTT
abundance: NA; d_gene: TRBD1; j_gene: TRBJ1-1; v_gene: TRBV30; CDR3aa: CAWRRDRDTEAFF; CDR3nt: TGTGCCTGGAGGCGGGACAGAGACACTGAAGCTTTCTTT
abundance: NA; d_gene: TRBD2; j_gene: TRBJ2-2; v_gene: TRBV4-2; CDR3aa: CASSPRLAGGADGELFF; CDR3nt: TGTGCCAGCAGCCCTCGACTAGCGGGAGGTGCAGACGGGGAGCTGTTTTTT
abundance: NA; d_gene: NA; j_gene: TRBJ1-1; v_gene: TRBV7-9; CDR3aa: CASSLVSGHTEAFF; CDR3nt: TGTGCCAGCAGCTTAGTTTCGGGTCACACTGAAGCTTTCTTT
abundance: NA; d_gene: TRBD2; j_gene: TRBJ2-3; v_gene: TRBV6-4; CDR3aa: CASSRLAGGGPDTQYF; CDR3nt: TGTGCCAGCAGCCGACTAGCGGGAGGAGGCCCAGATACGCAGTATTTT
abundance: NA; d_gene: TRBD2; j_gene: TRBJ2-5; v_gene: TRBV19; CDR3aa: CASSGIAGVETQYF; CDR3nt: TGTGCCAGTAGTGGGATAGCGGGAGTAGAGACCCAGTACTTC
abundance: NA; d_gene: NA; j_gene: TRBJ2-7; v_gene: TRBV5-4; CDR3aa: CASSLGLSASQAEQYF; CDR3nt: TGTGCCAGCAGCTTGGGGCTCTCGGCTAGCCAGGCCGAGCAGTACTTC
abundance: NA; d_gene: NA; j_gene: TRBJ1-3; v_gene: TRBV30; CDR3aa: CAWEAGGNTIYF; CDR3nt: TGTGCCTGGGAGGCGGGTGGAAACACCATATATTTT
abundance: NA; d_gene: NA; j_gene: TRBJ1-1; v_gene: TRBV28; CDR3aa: CATKPSGGATEAFF; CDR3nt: TGTGCCACCAAACCGTCCGGGGGAGCCACTGAAGCTTTCTTT
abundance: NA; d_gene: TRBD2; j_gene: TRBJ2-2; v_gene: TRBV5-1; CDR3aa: CASSLGTSGHTGELFF; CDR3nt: TGCGCCAGCAGCCTCGGGACTAGCGGTCACACCGGGGAGCTGTTTTTT
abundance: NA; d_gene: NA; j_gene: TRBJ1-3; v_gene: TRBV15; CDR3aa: CATSRDHKRFPLGVGNTIYF; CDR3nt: TGTGCCACCAGCAGAGACCACAAGAGATTCCCCCTCGGGGTAGGAAACACCATATATTTT
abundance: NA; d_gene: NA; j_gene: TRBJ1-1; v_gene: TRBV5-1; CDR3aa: CASSLVGDHTEAFF; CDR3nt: TGCGCCAGCAGCTTGGTTGGAGACCACACTGAAGCTTTCTTT
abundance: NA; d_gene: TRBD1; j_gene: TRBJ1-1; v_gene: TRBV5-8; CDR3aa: CASSLGGTVENTEAFF; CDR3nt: TGTGCCAGCAGCTTGGGAGGGACAGTAGAGAACACTGAAGCTTTCTTT
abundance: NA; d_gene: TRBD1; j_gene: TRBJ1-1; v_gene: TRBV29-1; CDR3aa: CSVGVGQVTEAFF; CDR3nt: TGCAGCGTCGGGGTCGGACAGGTCACTGAAGCTTTCTTT
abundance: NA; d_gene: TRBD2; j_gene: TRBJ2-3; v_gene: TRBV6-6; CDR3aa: CASSLGLAVGYAQYF; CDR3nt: TGTGCCAGCAGTTTGGGACTAGCGGTAGGATATGCGCAGTATTTT
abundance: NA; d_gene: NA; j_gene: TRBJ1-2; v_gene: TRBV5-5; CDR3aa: CASSLGRSNYGYTF; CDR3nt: TGTGCCAGCAGCTTGGGGAGGAGTAACTATGGCTACACCTTC
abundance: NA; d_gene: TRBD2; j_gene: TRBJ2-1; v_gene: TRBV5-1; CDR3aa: CASSTQTSGRNEQFF; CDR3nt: TGCGCCAGCAGCACTCAGACTAGCGGGAGGAATGAGCAGTTCTTC
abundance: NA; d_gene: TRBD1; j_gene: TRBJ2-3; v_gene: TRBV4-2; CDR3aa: CASSQGGTGSDTQYF; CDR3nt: TGTGCCAGCAGCCAAGGAGGGACAGGGTCCGATACGCAGTATTTT
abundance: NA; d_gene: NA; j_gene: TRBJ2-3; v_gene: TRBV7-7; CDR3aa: CASSLGGADTQYF; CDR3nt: TGTGCTAGCAGCTTGGGGGGGGCGGATACGCAGTATTTT
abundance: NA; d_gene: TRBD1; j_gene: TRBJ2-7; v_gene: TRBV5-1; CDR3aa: CASSLDRVPYEQYF; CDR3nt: TGCGCCAGCAGCTTAGACAGGGTTCCCTACGAGCAGTACTTC
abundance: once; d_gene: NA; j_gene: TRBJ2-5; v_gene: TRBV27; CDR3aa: CASSLFGVVETQYF; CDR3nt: TGTGCCAGCAGTTTATTCGGGGTCGTGGAGACCCAGTACTTC
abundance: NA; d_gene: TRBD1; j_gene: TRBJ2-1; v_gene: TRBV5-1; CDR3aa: CASSRDRGSDEQFF; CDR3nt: TGCGCCAGCAGCCGGGACAGGGGGAGCGATGAGCAGTTCTTC
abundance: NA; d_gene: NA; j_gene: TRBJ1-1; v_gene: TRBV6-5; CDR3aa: CASSLGQNTEAFF; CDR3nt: TGTGCCAGCAGTTTAGGACAGAACACTGAAGCTTTCTTT
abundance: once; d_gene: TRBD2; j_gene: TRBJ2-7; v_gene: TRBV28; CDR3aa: CASSFLAGVTYEQYF; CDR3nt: TGTGCCAGCAGTTTTTTAGCGGGAGTCACCTACGAGCAGTACTTC
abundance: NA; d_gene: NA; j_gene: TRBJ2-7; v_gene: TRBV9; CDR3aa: CASSGGPSGEQYF; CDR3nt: TGTGCCAGCAGCGGAGGGCCGTCCGGGGAGCAGTACTTC
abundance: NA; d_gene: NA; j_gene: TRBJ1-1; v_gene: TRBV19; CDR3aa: CASSPTDIRKMNTEAFF; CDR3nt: TGTGCCAGTAGCCCCACGGACATCCGAAAGATGAACACTGAAGCTTTCTTT
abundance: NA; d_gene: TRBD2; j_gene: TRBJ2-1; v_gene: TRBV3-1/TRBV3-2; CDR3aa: CASSQDGGSWNEQFF; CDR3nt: TGTGCCAGCAGCCAAGATGGCGGGAGTTGGAATGAGCAGTTCTTC
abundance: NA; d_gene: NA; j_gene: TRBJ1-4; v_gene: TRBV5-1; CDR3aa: CASKVGATSGEKLFF; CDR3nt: TGCGCCAGCAAAGTGGGGGCGACAAGTGGTGAAAAACTGTTTTTT
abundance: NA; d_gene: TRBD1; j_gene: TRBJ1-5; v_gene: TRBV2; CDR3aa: CASRPGQGSNQPQHF; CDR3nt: TGTGCCAGCAGGCCGGGACAGGGGTCTAATCAGCCCCAGCATTTT
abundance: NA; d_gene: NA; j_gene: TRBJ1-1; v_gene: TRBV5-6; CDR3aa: CASSRSGSLNTEAFF; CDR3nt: TGTGCCAGCAGCCGGAGCGGGTCACTGAACACTGAAGCTTTCTTT
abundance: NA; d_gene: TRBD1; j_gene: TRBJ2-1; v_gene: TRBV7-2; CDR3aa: CASSARQGGPHNEQFF; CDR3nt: TGTGCCAGCAGCGCTAGACAGGGGGGCCCTCACAATGAGCAGTTCTTC
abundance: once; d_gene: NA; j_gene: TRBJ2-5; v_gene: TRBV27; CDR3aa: CASSLSGQYIQETQYF; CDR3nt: TGTGCCAGCAGTTTGTCCGGACAGTACATACAAGAGACCCAGTACTTC
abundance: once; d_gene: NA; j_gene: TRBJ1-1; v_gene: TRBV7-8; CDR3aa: CASSLQPGGGNTEAFF; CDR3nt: TGTGCCAGCAGCTTACAACCCGGGGGAGGGAACACTGAAGCTTTCTTT